This T cell receptor (beta chain) was captured in a study of cytomegalovirus exposure and HLA in healthy donors. For this clone: Its antigen is not identified.

Study observations and caveats: Most TCRs appeared rarely, but some public TCRs recurred in many donors.

The PCR had 60 Vbeta and 13 Jbeta primers. Here immunoSEQ multiplex PCR was the method, and the copy in TCRdb shows in-frame clones only, minus some. This table holds over 150,000 clones, roughly 87% found once. Source material: PBMCs. This clonotype was sampled from a man aged 50-59 years in good health and CMV-seronegative.

The CDR3 region has the DNA TGTGCCAGCAGTGCCCCTTCGGGGGGGGAGACCCAGTACTTC. Translating gives CASSAPSGGETQYF. The chain employs TRBV6-6 and TRBJ2-5, with 8 bases matching TRBD2. The CDR3 loop spans 14 amino acids. V lost 5 bases and J lost 5; bases outside the gene matches: 7. Per germline, CDR1 MNHNY and CDR2 SVGAGI (reference sequence).